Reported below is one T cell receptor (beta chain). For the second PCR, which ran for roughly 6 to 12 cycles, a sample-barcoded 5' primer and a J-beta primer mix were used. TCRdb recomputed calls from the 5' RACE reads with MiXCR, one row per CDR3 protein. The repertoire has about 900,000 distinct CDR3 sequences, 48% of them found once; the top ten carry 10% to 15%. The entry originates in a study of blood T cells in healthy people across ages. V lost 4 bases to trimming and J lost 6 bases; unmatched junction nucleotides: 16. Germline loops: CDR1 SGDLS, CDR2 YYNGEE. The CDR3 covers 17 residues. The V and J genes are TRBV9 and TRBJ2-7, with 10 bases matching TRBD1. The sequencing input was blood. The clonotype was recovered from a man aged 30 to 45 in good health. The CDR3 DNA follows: TGTGCCAGCAGCCCATCTCCCGGGACAGGGGATGCGGGCGAGCAGTACTTC. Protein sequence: CASSPSPGTGDAGEQYF.